This T cell receptor (beta chain) was identified in a study of blood T cell repertoires in COVID-19. The data were produced by immunoSEQ multiplex PCR, yet TCRdb's version contains in-frame clones alone and is incomplete. The data contain more than 200,000 clones, around 87% of them singletons. Sequencing used peripheral blood. The sequence derives from a woman in her sixties with COVID-19, enrolled during active disease.

As DNA, the CDR3 is TGTGCCAGTAGCCCACAGGGAATGAACACTGAAGCTTTCTTT. Translating gives CASSPQGMNTEAFF. The rearrangement uses TRBV19 and TRBJ1-1; TRBD1 might be the D (6 bases). Between the trimmed V and J ends, which lost 6 bases and 0 bases, there was a span of 11 bases. CDR3 length: 14 amino acids. Germline lookup yields CDR1 LNHDA and CDR2 SQIVND (reference sequence).